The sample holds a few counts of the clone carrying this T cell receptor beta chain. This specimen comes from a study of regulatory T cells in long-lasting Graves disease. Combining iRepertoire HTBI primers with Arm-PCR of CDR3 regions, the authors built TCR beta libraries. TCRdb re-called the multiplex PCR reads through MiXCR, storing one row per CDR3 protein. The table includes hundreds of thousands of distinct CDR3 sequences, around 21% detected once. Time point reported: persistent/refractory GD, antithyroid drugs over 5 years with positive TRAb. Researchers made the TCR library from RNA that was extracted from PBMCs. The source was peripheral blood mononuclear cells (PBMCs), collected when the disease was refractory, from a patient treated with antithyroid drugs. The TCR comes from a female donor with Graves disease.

The CDR3 DNA is TGTGCCATCTCGAGCGGGAGTTGGAGTGAGCAGTACTTC. It translates to CAISSGSWSEQYF. The chain links TRBV19 to TRBJ2-7, with 8 positions matching TRBD2. The germline CDR1 and CDR2 sequences are LNHDA and SQIVND (reference sequence). The J segment lost 7 bases and the V segment lost 10 bases, leaving 12 bases of the junction unmatched. This CDR3 has 13 amino acids. Filled out from reference TRBV19 and TRBJ2-7, the complete variable domain reads DGGITQSPKYLFRKEGQNVTLSCEQNLNHDAMYWYRQDPGQGLRLIYYSQIVNDFQKGDIAEGYSVSREKKESFPLTVTSAQKNPTAFYLCAISSGSWSEQYFGPGTRLTVT.